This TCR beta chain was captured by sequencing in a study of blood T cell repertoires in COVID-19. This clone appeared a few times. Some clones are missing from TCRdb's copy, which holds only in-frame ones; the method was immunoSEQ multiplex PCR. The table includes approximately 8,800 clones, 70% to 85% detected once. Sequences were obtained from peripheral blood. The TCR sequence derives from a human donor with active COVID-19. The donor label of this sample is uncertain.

DNA of the CDR3: TGTGCCAGCAGAAACACAGGGGGCCAGTCCTACGAGCAGTACTTC. This encodes CASRNTGGQSYEQYF. J is TRBJ2-7 and V is TRBV6-5, with 9 bases aligning to TRBD1. Trimming cost V 6 bases and J 1 base; bases outside gene matches: 7. The CDR3 sequence is 15 residues long. Germline CDR1 MNHEY, CDR2 SVGAGI.